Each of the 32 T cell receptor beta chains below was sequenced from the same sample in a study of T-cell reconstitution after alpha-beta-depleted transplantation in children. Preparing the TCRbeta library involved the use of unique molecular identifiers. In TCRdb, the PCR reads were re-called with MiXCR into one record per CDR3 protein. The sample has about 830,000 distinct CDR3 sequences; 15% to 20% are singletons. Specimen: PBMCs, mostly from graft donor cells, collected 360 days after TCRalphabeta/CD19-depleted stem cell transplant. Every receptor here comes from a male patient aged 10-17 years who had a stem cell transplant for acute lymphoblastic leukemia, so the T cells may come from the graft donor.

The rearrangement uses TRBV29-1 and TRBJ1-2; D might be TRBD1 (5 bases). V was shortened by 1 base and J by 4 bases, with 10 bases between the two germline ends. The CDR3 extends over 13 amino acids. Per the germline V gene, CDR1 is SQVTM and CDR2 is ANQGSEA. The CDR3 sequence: CSVEVGDGYGYTF. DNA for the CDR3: TGCAGCGTTGAAGTTGGGGACGGCTATGGCTACACCTTC. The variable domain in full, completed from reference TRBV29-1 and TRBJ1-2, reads SAVISQKPSRDICQRGTSLTIQCQVDSQVTMMFWYRQQPGQSLTLIATANQGSEATYESGFVIDKFPISRPNLTFSTLTVSNMSPEDSSIYLCSVEVGDGYGYTFGSGTRLTVV.

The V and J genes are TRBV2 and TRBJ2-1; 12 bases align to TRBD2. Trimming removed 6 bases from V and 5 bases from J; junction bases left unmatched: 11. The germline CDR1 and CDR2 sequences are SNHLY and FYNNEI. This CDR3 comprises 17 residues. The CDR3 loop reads CASSRRLAGATNNEQFF. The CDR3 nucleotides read TGTGCCAGCAGCAGACGACTAGCGGGAGCGACCAACAATGAGCAGTTCTTC.

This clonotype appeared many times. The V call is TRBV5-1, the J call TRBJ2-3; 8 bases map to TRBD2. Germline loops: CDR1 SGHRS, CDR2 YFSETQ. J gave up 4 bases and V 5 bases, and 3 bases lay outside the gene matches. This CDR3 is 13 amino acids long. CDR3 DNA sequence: TGCGCCAGCAGGCAGCGGGAGCCAGATACGCAGTATTTT. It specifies CASRQREPDTQYF.

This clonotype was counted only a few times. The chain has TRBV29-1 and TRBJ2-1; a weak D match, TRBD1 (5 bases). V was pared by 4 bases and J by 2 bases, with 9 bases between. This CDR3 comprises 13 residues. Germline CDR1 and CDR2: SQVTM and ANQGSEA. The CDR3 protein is CSVAQGAYNEQFF. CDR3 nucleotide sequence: TGCAGCGTTGCGCAGGGTGCCTACAATGAGCAGTTCTTC.

The CDR3 DNA is TGCGCCAGCAGCTTGGCCGTAACCCCCAGCACAGATACGCAGTATTTT. It yields the protein CASSLAVTPSTDTQYF. This rearrangement joins TRBV5-1 to TRBJ2-3; D unclear. Between the trimmed V and J ends, which lost 0 bases and 0 bases, there was a span of 11 bases. Germline lookup yields CDR1 SGHRS and CDR2 YFSETQ. The CDR3 is made up of 16 amino acids.

CDR3 nucleotides: TGTGCCAGCAGAAGACTAGCGACCCTAAACAATGAGCAGTTCTTC. Protein: CASRRLATLNNEQFF. The chain has TRBV28 and TRBJ2-1; 8 bases match TRBD2. Germline CDR1 MDHEN, CDR2 SYDVKM. This CDR3 has 15 amino acids. V trimming: 6 bases; J trimming: 5 bases; junction bases outside the gene matches: 9.

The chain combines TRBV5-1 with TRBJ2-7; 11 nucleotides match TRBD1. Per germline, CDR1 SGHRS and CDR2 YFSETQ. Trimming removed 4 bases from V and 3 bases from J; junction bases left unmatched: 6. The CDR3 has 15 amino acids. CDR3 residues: CASSHPGTGGYEQYF. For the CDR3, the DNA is TGCGCCAGCAGCCATCCGGGGACAGGGGGCTACGAGCAGTACTTC.

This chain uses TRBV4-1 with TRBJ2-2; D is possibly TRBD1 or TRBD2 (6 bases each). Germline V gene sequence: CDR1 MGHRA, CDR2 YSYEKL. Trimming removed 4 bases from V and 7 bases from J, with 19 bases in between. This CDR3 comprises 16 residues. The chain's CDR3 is CASSLLGGRGNGELFF. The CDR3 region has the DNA TGCGCCAGCAGCCTGTTGGGGGGCCGGGGAAACGGGGAGCTGTTTTTT.

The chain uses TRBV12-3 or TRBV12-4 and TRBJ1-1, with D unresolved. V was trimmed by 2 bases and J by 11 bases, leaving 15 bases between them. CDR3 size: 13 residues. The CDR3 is CASSLSVRRLAFF. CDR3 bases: TGTGCCAGCAGTTTATCGGTCAGGAGGTTGGCTTTCTTT.

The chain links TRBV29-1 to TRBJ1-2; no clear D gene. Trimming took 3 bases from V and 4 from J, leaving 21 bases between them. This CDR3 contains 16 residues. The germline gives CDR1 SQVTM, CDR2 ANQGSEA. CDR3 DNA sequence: TGCAGCGTTGACCTTTCGGACCCAACCCGGGGCTATGGCTACACCTTC. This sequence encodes CSVDLSDPTRGYGYTF.

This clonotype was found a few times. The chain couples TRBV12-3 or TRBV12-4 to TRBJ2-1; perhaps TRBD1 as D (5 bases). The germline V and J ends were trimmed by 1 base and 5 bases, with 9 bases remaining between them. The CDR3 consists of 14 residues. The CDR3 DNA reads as TGTGCCAGCAGTTTAGTGGCAGGGCACAATGAGCAGTTCTTC. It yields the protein CASSLVAGHNEQFF.

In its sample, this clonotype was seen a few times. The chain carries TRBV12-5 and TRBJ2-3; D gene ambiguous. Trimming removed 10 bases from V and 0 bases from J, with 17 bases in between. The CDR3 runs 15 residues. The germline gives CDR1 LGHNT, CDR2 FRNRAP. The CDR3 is CATSHGGTSTDTQYF. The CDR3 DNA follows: TGTGCTACCTCCCACGGCGGAACTAGCACAGATACGCAGTATTTT. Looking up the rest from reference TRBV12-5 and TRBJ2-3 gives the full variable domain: DARVTQTPRHKVTEMGQEVTMRCQPILGHNTVFWYRQTMMQGLELLAYFRNRAPLDDSGMPKDRFSAEMPDATLATLKIQPSEPRDSAVYFCATSHGGTSTDTQYFGPGTRLTVL.

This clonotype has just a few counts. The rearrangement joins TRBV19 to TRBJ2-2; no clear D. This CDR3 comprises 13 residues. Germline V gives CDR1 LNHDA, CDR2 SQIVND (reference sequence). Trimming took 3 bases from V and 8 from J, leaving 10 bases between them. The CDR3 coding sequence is TGTGCCAGTAGTATTAGGGTGGCTGGGGAGCTGTTTTTT. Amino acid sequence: CASSIRVAGELFF.

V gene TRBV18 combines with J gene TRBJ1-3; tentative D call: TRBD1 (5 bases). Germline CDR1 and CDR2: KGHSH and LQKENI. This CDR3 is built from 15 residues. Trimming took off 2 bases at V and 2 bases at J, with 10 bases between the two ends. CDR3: CASSPARGPGNTIYF. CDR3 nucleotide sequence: TGTGCCAGCTCACCAGCTCGGGGCCCTGGAAACACCATATATTTT.

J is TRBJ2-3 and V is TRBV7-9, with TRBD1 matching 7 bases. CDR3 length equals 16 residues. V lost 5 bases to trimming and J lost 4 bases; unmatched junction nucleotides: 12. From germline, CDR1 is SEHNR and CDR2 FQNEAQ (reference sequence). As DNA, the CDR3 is TGTGCCAGCAGCCCCTTGACAGGGAGAGGGCCAGATACGCAGTATTTT. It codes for CASSPLTGRGPDTQYF. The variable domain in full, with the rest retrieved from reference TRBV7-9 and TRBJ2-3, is DTGVSQNPRHKITKRGQNVTFRCDPISEHNRLYWYRQTLGQGPEFLTYFQNEAQLEKSRLLSDRFSAERPKGSFSTLEIQRTEQGDSAMYLCASSPLTGRGPDTQYFGPGTRLTVL.

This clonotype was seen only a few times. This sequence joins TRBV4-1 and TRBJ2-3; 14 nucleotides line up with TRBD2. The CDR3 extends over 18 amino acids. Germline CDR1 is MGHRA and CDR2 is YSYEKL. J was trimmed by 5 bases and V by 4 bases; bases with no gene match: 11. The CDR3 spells CASSLSGTSGSGGDTQYF. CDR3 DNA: TGCGCCAGCAGCCTATCCGGGACTAGCGGGAGTGGGGGAGATACGCAGTATTTT.

The DNA for the CDR3 is TGTGCCAGCAGCCCTAGCGGAAGGGAGGAAAAACTGTTTTTT. It encodes CASSPSGREEKLFF. The rearrangement uses TRBV7-2 and TRBJ1-4; D unclear. CDR1 is SGHTA and CDR2 is FQGNSA in the germline V gene. CDR3 length: 14 residues. Trimming left V 5 bases short and J 8 bases short, with 15 bases between. The full variable domain, with the rest looked up from reference TRBV7-2 and TRBJ1-4, is GAGVSQSPSNKVTEKGKDVELRCDPISGHTALYWYRQSLGQGLEFLIYFQGNSAPDKSGLPSDRFSAERTGGSVSTLTIQRTQQEDSAVYLCASSPSGREEKLFFGSGTQLSVL.

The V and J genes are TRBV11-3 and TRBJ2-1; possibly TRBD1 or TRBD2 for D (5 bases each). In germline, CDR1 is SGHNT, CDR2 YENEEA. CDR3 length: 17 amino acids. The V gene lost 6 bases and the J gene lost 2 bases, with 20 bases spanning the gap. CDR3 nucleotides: TGTGCCAGCAGAGAGGACTCTATGGTAGGGGCCTACAATGAGCAGTTCTTC. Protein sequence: CASREDSMVGAYNEQFF. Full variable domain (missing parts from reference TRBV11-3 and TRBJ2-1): EAGVVQSPRYKIIEKKQPVAFWCNPISGHNTLYWYLQNLGQGPELLIRYENEEAVDDSQLPKDRFSAERLKGVDSTLKIQPAELGDSAVYLCASREDSMVGAYNEQFFGPGTRLTVL.

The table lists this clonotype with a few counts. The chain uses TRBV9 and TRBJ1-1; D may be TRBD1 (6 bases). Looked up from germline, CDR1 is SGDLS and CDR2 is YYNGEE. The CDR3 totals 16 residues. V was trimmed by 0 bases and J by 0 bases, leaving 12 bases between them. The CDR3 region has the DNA TGTGCCAGCAGCGTAGAGGGGGATTTCATGAACACTGAAGCTTTCTTT. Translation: CASSVEGDFMNTEAFF.

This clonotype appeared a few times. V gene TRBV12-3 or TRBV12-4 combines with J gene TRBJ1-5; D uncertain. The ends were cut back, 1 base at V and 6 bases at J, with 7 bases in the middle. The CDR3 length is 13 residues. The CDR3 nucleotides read TGTGCCAGCAGTTTAGATTGGGGTCAGCCCCAGCATTTT. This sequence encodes CASSLDWGQPQHF.

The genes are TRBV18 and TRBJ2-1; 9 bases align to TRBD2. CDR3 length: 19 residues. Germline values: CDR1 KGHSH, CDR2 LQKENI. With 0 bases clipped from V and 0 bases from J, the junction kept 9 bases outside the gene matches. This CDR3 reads CASSPPGLALRPSYNEQFF. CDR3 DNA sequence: TGTGCCAGCTCACCACCGGGACTAGCCCTTCGCCCCTCCTACAATGAGCAGTTCTTC. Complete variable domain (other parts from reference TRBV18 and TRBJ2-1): NAGVMQNPRHLVRRRGQEARLRCSPMKGHSHVYWYRQLPEEGLKFMVYLQKENIIDESGMPKERFSAEFPKEGPSILRIQQVVRGDSAAYFCASSPPGLALRPSYNEQFFGPGTRLTVL.

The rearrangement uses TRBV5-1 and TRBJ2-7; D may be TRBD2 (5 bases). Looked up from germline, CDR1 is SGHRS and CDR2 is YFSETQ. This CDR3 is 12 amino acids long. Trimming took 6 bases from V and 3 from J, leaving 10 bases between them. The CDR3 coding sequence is TGCGCCAGCAATAAAGAGGGCTACGAGCAGTACTTC. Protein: CASNKEGYEQYF.

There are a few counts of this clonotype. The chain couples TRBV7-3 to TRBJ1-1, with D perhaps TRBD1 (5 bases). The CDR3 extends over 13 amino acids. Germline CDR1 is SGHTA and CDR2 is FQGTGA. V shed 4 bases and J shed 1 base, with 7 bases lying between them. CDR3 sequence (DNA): TGTGCCAGCAGCTGGCAGGGGAACACTGAAGCTTTCTTT. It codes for CASSWQGNTEAFF.

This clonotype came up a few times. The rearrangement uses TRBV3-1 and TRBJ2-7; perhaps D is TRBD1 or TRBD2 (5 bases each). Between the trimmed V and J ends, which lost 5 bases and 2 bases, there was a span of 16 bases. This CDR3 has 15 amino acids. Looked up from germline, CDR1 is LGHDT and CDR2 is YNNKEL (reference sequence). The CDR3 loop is CASSFSGTVTYEQYF. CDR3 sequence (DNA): TGTGCCAGCAGCTTCTCCGGGACCGTCACCTACGAGCAGTACTTC.

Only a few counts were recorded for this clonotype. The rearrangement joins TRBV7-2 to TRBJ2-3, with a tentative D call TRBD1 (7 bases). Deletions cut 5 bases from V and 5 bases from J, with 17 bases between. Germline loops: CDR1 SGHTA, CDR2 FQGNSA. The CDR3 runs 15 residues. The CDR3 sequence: CASSRNRGLQDTQYF. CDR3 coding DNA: TGTGCCAGCAGCAGAAACAGGGGACTGCAAGATACGCAGTATTTT.

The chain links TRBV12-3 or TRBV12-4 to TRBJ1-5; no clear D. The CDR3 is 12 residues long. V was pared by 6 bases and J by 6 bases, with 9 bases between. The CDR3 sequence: CASSPTLQPQHF. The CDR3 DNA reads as TGTGCCAGCAGCCCTACCCTTCAGCCCCAGCATTTT.

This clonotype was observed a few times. The CDR3 spells CSVEGAGNTEAFF. DNA of the CDR3: TGCAGCGTTGAGGGGGCGGGTAACACTGAAGCTTTCTTT. The V and J genes are TRBV29-1 and TRBJ1-1; D may be TRBD1 (6 bases). This CDR3 has 13 residues. Germline-derived CDR1 and CDR2 are SQVTM and ANQGSEA. Trimming took off 3 bases at V and 2 bases at J, with 10 bases between the two ends.

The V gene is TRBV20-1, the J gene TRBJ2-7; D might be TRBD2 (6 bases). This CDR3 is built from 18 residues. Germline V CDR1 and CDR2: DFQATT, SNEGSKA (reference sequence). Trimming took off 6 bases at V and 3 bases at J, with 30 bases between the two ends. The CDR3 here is CSATGEVAEGSKGYEQYF. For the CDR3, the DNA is TGCAGTGCAACGGGGGAGGTGGCGGAGGGGAGTAAGGGCTACGAGCAGTACTTC.

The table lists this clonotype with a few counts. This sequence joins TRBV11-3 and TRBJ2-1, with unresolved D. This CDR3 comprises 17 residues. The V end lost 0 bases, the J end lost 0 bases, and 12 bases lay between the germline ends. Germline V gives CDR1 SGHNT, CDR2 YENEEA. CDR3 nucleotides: TGTGCCAGCAGCTTAGATCGCACTACCAGCTCCTACAATGAGCAGTTCTTC. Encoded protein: CASSLDRTTSSYNEQFF.

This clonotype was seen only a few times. CDR3: CAWSAGTNLLADTQYF. The CDR3 nucleotides read TGTGCCTGGAGCGCCGGGACTAACTTGTTGGCAGATACGCAGTATTTT. V gene TRBV30 combines with J gene TRBJ2-3; 7 positions agree with TRBD2. Losses at the gene ends were 3 bases for V and 4 bases for J; bases not matched to a gene: 13. In germline, CDR1 is GTSNPN, CDR2 SVGIG (reference sequence). The CDR3 spans 16 residues.

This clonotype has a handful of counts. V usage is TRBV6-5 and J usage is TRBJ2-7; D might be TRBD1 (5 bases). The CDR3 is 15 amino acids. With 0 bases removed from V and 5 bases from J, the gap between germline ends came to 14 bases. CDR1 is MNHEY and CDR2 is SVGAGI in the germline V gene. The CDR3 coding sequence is TGTGCCAGCAGTTACTCGATAATAGGGGTGGACGAGCAGTACTTC. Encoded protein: CASSYSIIGVDEQYF.

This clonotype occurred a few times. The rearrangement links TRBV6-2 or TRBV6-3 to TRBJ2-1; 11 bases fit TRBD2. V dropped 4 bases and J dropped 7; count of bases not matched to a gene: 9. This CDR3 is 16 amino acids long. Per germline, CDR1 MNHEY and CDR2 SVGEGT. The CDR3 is CASSSQLAGGGNEQFF. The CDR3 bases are TGTGCCAGCAGTTCCCAATTAGCGGGAGGGGGTAATGAGCAGTTCTTC.